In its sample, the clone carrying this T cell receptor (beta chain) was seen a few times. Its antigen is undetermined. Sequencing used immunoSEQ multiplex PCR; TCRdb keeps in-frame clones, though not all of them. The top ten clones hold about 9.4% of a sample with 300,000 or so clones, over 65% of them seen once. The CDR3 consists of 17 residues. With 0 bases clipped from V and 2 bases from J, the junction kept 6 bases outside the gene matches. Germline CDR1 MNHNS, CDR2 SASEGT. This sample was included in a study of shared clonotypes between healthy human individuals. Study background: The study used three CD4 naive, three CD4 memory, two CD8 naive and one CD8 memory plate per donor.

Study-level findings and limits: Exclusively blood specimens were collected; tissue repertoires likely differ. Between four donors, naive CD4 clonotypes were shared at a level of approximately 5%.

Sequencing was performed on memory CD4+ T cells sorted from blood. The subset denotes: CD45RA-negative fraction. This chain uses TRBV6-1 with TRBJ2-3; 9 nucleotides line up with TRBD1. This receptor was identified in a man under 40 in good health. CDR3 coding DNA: TGTGCCAGCAGTGAAGCAACAGGGGGCTATTTCACAGATACGCAGTATTTT. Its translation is CASSEATGGYFTDTQYF.